Presented here are 12 T cell receptor beta chains from one specimen sequenced in a study of CD8+ T cells in alopecia areata. The treatment denotes: oral pan-JAK inhibitor, 5-10 mg twice daily. cDNA reverse transcribed from extracted RNA served as the sequencing template. Repertoires were generated with immunoSEQ multiplex PCR, while TCRdb's copy carries only in-frame clones and drops some. The table lists around 210,000 clones, about three fifths of them singletons, with 4% to 5% in the top ten. Material: CD4+ T cells sorted from blood, obtained at week 4, from a patient treated with tofacitinib. These receptors were collected from a human donor with alopecia areata.

This clone was seen only once. The gene calls are TRBV2 and TRBJ2-1; 8 bases align to TRBD1. CDR3 length equals 14 residues. Losses at the gene ends were 8 bases for V and 4 bases for J; bases not matched to a gene: 7. Germline CDR1 reads SNHLY; CDR2 reads FYNNEI. This CDR3 reads CASYDRGPYNEQFF. CDR3 coding DNA: TGTGCCAGCTACGACAGGGGTCCTTACAATGAGCAGTTCTTC.

This clone came up a few times. The chain is built from TRBV9 and TRBJ1-5; weak D call: TRBD1 (5 bases). This CDR3 has 13 amino acids. V was trimmed by 0 bases and J by 7 bases, leaving 8 bases between them. Germline loops: CDR1 SGDLS, CDR2 YYNGEE. Here the CDR3 DNA reads TGTGCCAGCAGCGTAGTGGGGGACCAGCCCCAGCATTTT. Translated, it gives CASSVVGDQPQHF.

This chain joins TRBV29-1 and TRBJ2-1; tentatively, D is TRBD1 (6 bases). V was pared by 3 bases and J by 4 bases, with 7 bases between. Germline V gives CDR1 SQVTM, CDR2 ANQGSEA. The CDR3 has 12 residues. CDR3 sequence reads: CSVETGYNEQFF. In nucleotides, the CDR3 is TGCAGCGTTGAGACAGGTTACAATGAGCAGTTCTTC.

This chain joins TRBV28 and TRBJ1-5; possible D gene TRBD1, 5 bases. Germline CDR1 MDHEN, CDR2 SYDVKM. Trimming stripped 2 bases from V and 4 bases from J, with 9 bases between. The CDR3 contains 14 residues. CDR3 sequence (DNA): TGTGCCAGCAGTTTAGGGGGTTGGAATCAGCCCCAGCATTTT. This translates into CASSLGGWNQPQHF.

This clone was seen a handful of times. This rearrangement joins TRBV6-5 to TRBJ2-1, with 7 bases matching TRBD1. Germline trimming cut 2 bases from V and 6 bases from J; bases unmatched to any gene: 7. CDR3 length: 15 amino acids. Germline CDR1 and CDR2: MNHEY and SVGAGI. The CDR3 DNA reads as TGTGCCAGCAGTTACGATTGGAAGGGGGCCAATGAGCAGTTCTTC. This codes for CASSYDWKGANEQFF.

This clone was seen only a few times. This chain joins TRBV7-9 and TRBJ2-5; TRBD2 might be the D (7 bases). Trimming shortened V by 11 bases and J by 5 bases, and 15 bases separated the two germline ends. Per the germline V gene, CDR1 is SEHNR and CDR2 is FQNEAQ (reference sequence). This CDR3 comprises 12 residues. CDR3 amino acids: CAGRGGTETQYF. DNA for the CDR3: TGTGCCGGAAGGGGGGGTACGGAGACCCAGTACTTC. Full variable domain (rest looked up from reference TRBV7-9 and TRBJ2-5): DTGVSQNPRHKITKRGQNVTFRCDPISEHNRLYWYRQTLGQGPEFLTYFQNEAQLEKSRLLSDRFSAERPKGSFSTLEIQRTEQGDSAMYLCAGRGGTETQYFGPGTRLLVL.

V usage is TRBV9 and J usage is TRBJ2-5; a weak D match, TRBD2 (6 bases). CDR3 size: 13 residues. The V end lost 3 bases, the J end lost 1 base, and 7 bases lay between the germline ends. Germline values: CDR1 SGDLS, CDR2 YYNGEE. CDR3 nucleotide sequence: TGTGCCAGCAGCGGCGGGATCCAAGAGACCCAGTACTTC. Amino acid sequence: CASSGGIQETQYF. The full variable domain, with the rest looked up from reference TRBV9 and TRBJ2-5, is DSGVTQTPKHLITATGQRVTLRCSPRSGDLSVYWYQQSLDQGLQFLIQYYNGEERAKGNILERFSAQQFPDLHSELNLSSLELGDSALYFCASSGGIQETQYFGPGTRLLVL.

This clone came up a few times. The V and J genes are TRBV7-9 and TRBJ2-1; 7 nucleotides agree with TRBD1. Per the germline V gene, CDR1 is SEHNR and CDR2 is FQNEAQ (reference sequence). The V gene end was trimmed by 5 bases and the J gene end by 8 bases; junction bases not matched to a gene: 9. The CDR3 is 14 residues long. The CDR3 here is CASSPLTGTDEQFF. CDR3 sequence (DNA): TGTGCCAGCAGCCCCTTGACAGGGACCGATGAGCAGTTCTTC. Full variable domain (remainder filled in from reference TRBV7-9 and TRBJ2-1): DTGVSQNPRHKITKRGQNVTFRCDPISEHNRLYWYRQTLGQGPEFLTYFQNEAQLEKSRLLSDRFSAERPKGSFSTLEIQRTEQGDSAMYLCASSPLTGTDEQFFGPGTRLTVL.

This CDR3 reads CASGVSTDTQYF. The CDR3 nucleotides read TGTGCCAGCGGAGTGAGCACAGATACGCAGTATTTT. The chain has TRBV9 and TRBJ2-3; D remains ambiguous. Trimming shortened V by 7 bases and J by 0 bases, and 6 bases separated the two germline ends. The CDR3 totals 12 residues. Germline loops: CDR1 SGDLS, CDR2 YYNGEE.

This clone came up once. The gene calls are TRBV23-1 and TRBJ1-1; unclear D gene. TRBV23-1 is assigned to the ORF class and has an uncertain function. The ends were cut back, 8 bases at V and 3 bases at J, with 7 bases in the middle. The CDR3 has 11 amino acids. CDR3 bases: TGCGCCAGCCGGCGGGACACTGAAGCTTTCTTT. This sequence encodes CASRRDTEAFF.

The gene calls are TRBV7-2 and TRBJ2-1, with 9 nucleotides matching TRBD2. Looked up from germline, CDR1 is SGHTA and CDR2 is FQGNSA. V was pared by 3 bases and J by 4 bases, with 13 bases of the junction left unmatched. The CDR3 spans 18 residues. The CDR3 loop is CASSFVAGGPVSYNEQFF. The CDR3 nucleotides read TGTGCCAGCAGCTTCGTTGCGGGGGGGCCGGTATCGTACAATGAGCAGTTCTTC.

The gene calls are TRBV7-2 and TRBJ2-3; 9 bases match TRBD2. CDR3 length: 14 residues. Per germline, CDR1 SGHTA and CDR2 FQGNSA. The V and J ends lost 5 bases and 7 bases, in that order; junction bases with no gene match: 7. CDR3 protein: CASSVSGGTNTQYF. The CDR3 nucleotides read TGTGCCAGCAGCGTTAGCGGGGGCACGAATACGCAGTATTTT.